This note documents a single T cell receptor beta chain sequence. Libraries were prepared by immunoSEQ multiplex PCR; TCRdb keeps only in-frame clonotypes and omits some of them. This table has around 300,000 clones, roughly 80% appearing once. The sample comes from a study of cytotoxic CD8 clonotypes in ibrutinib-treated CLL. Overall study: The cohort had about a dozen relapsed/refractory and roughly 15 treatment-naive patients, around 18 IGHV unmutated. Partial responses numbered some 25 and complete responses 2; after a median about six years, 14 stayed remitted and approximately twelve progressed. Sequenced samples delivered averages of 255,043 productive templates and tens of thousands of productive rearrangements.

Germline V gene sequence: CDR1 MGHDK, CDR2 SYGVNS. V lost 2 bases to trimming and J lost 4 bases; unmatched junction nucleotides: 3. The CDR3 has 15 residues. The chain links TRBV25-1 to TRBJ2-7; TRBD2 matches at 12 bases. Source: PBMCs, taken before ibrutinib treatment. This receptor was obtained from a human donor with chronic lymphocytic leukemia. CDR3 in amino acids: CASSEPGTSGYEQYF. CDR3 bases: TGTGCCAGCAGTGAACCCGGGACTAGCGGGTACGAGCAGTACTTC.